This T cell receptor (beta chain) appears in the sequencing data of a study of T cell repertoires in cytomegalovirus infection. Study overall: A matching HLA type, together with CMV infection, was signaled by public TCR beta signatures.

This clonotype occurred many times. What it recognizes is unknown. Via MiXCR, TCRdb re-called the reads, giving one row per CDR3 protein. This repertoire shows 250,000 to 300,000 distinct CDR3 sequences, 15% to 20% found once; its top ten account for around 43%. Overall study findings and caveats: Summed frequency of shared TCR beta families picked out CMV carriers who also had the relevant HLA. The ex vivo response showed dominance by HLA-C-restricted CMV-specific TCR beta clonotypes.

The receptor's source is a human donor in good health (CMV status not recorded). Some clones in this sample may be carry-over from other donors' samples. Specimen: CD8+ T cells from PBMCs.

CDR3 nucleotides: TGTGCCAGCAGCCCTTATGCGGGGAGTGACTATGGCTACACCTTC. This sequence encodes CASSPYAGSDYGYTF. This chain links TRBV7-6 with TRBJ1-2; D is unresolved. Trimming cost V 5 bases and J 3 bases, with 16 bases left between them. Germline V gene sequence: CDR1 SGHVS, CDR2 FNYEAQ. The CDR3 spans 15 residues.